Below, 25 T cell receptor beta chains from the same sample are listed, as sequenced in a study of shared clonotypes between healthy human individuals. CD45RO-negative CD8 cells positively selected for CCR7 made up the naive population, which excluded terminally differentiated effector memory CD45RA+ cells. Method: immunoSEQ multiplex PCR; TCRdb's copy keeps in-frame clones and lacks some. The repertoire has some 2.1 million clones, over 85% of them found once; the top ten carry under 2%. Sequences were obtained from naive CD8+ T cells from PBMCs. These receptors all stem from a man aged 18 to 30 in good health. Some clones in this sample may be carry-over from other donors' samples.

J is TRBJ2-3 and V is TRBV19; 10 positions match TRBD2. From germline, CDR1 is LNHDA and CDR2 SQIVND (reference sequence). The CDR3 length is 19 residues. V lost 3 bases to trimming and J lost 4 bases; unmatched junction nucleotides: 16. The CDR3 DNA sequence: TGTGCCAGTAGTATCACTAGCGGGACACCGGAGTGGATGCCAGATACGCAGTATTTT. Its translation: CASSITSGTPEWMPDTQYF.

The chain links TRBV27 to TRBJ1-5; no firm D call. CDR3 size: 16 residues. The germline gives CDR1 MNHEY, CDR2 SMNVEV (reference sequence). The V and J ends lost 3 bases and 4 bases respectively, with 16 bases between them. CDR3 bases: TGTGCCAGCAGTTTGCTTCCCGTCGTTAATAATCAGCCCCAGCATTTT. Residues: CASSLLPVVNNQPQHF.

This clone was found once. The J gene is TRBJ2-2, the V gene TRBV7-2; 8 nucleotides match TRBD1. Germline lookup yields CDR1 SGHTA and CDR2 FQGNSA. Losses at the gene ends were 6 bases for V and 1 base for J; bases not matched to a gene: 7. The CDR3 totals 16 residues. The CDR3 reads CASRTAGQGNTGELFF. The DNA of the CDR3 is TGTGCCAGCAGGACAGCCGGACAGGGGAACACCGGGGAGCTGTTTTTT.

The V gene is TRBV19, the J gene TRBJ2-7, with 8 bases aligning to TRBD2. The trim removed 4 bases at V and 4 bases at J, leaving 9 bases unmatched. Germline V lookup: CDR1 LNHDA, CDR2 SQIVND (reference sequence). The CDR3 covers 15 residues. CDR3 coding DNA: TGTGCCAGTAGTACCGCCTGGCGGGAGGCGTACGAGCAGTACTTC. The encoded protein is CASSTAWREAYEQYF. Full variable domain (remainder filled in from reference TRBV19 and TRBJ2-7): DGGITQSPKYLFRKEGQNVTLSCEQNLNHDAMYWYRQDPGQGLRLIYYSQIVNDFQKGDIAEGYSVSREKKESFPLTVTSAQKNPTAFYLCASSTAWREAYEQYFGPGTRLTVT.

The chain employs TRBV29-1 and TRBJ1-1; D gene ambiguous. The CDR3 spans 11 residues. Trimming left V 5 bases short and J 4 bases short, with 8 bases between. CDR1 and CDR2 from the germline V gene are SQVTM and ANQGSEA. CDR3 sequence (DNA): TGCAGCGTTCAAGGCTTCACTGAAGCTTTCTTT. This gives the protein CSVQGFTEAFF.

The chain couples TRBV11-2 to TRBJ2-7; 11 nucleotides align to TRBD1. The CDR3 loop spans 17 amino acids. Germline CDR1 reads SGHAT; CDR2 reads FQNNGV. V lost 1 base, J lost 0 bases, and 5 bases stayed unmatched. This CDR3 reads CASSLVGTGGISYEQYF. CDR3 DNA: TGTGCCAGCAGCTTAGTGGGGACAGGGGGAATCTCCTACGAGCAGTACTTC.

Here the CDR3 DNA reads TGTGCCAGCAGCTCCGATTGGACTGAAGCTTTCTTT. It codes for CASSSDWTEAFF. This rearrangement joins TRBV11-2 to TRBJ1-1; D uncertain. CDR1 SGHAT and CDR2 FQNNGV come from the germline V gene. The CDR3 has 12 residues. The ends were cut back, 4 bases at V and 5 bases at J, with 8 bases in the middle.

The V gene is TRBV28, the J gene TRBJ2-7; 7 bases match TRBD1. The J segment lost 2 bases and the V segment lost 6 bases, leaving 10 bases of the junction unmatched. The CDR3 runs 15 residues. Germline CDR1 and CDR2: MDHEN and SYDVKM. This chain's CDR3 is CASRPIRDSAYEQYF. In nucleotides, the CDR3 is TGTGCCAGCAGACCCATCCGGGACAGTGCCTACGAGCAGTACTTC.

The chain carries TRBV5-1 and TRBJ2-1, with TRBD2 matching 11 bases. V was pared by 0 bases and J by 7 bases, with 12 bases of the junction left unmatched. Germline assignment: CDR1 SGHRS and CDR2 YFSETQ. The CDR3 is 18 residues long. The CDR3, as DNA: TGCGCCAGCAGCTTGGCCTTTAGCGGGAGGGCCTTCGTAAATGAGCAGTTCTTC. Amino acid sequence: CASSLAFSGRAFVNEQFF.

This rearrangement joins TRBV7-9 to TRBJ2-3; D unresolved. V lost 4 bases, J lost 6 bases, and 17 bases lay in between. The CDR3 extends over 15 amino acids. Germline V gives CDR1 SEHNR, CDR2 FQNEAQ (reference sequence). For the CDR3, the DNA is TGTGCCAGCAGCTCTACGGGTGAAGGTATCGATACGCAGTATTTT. This translates into CASSSTGEGIDTQYF.

The chain couples TRBV29-1 to TRBJ1-2; D is uncertain. This CDR3 spans 13 amino acids. Germline V gene data show CDR1 as SQVTM and CDR2 as ANQGSEA. Trimming pared 4 bases from V and 6 bases from J, leaving 15 bases between. The CDR3 loop reads CSVVRESMDGYTF. As DNA, the CDR3 is TGCAGCGTTGTGAGGGAGTCGATGGATGGCTACACCTTC.

This clone was detected once. This chain connects TRBV5-4 to TRBJ2-3; the match to TRBD2 covers 9 bases. The CDR3 is 15 amino acids. Germline V gives CDR1 SGHNT, CDR2 YYREEE (reference sequence). The V and J ends lost 2 bases and 4 bases, in that order; junction bases with no gene match: 5. The CDR3 DNA is TGTGCCAGCAGCTTCGGGACTAGCCTCGCAGATACGCAGTATTTT. Its protein product is CASSFGTSLADTQYF.

This chain joins TRBV4-1 and TRBJ1-1, with D uncertain. In germline, CDR1 is MGHRA, CDR2 YSYEKL. This CDR3 is built from 15 residues. The V and J ends lost 2 bases and 1 base respectively, with 11 bases between them. CDR3 sequence (DNA): TGCGCCAGCAGCCAACACGACGGCCCGAACACTGAAGCTTTCTTT. Translated: CASSQHDGPNTEAFF.

This chain uses TRBV7-9 with TRBJ2-7; D ambiguous. Per germline, CDR1 SEHNR and CDR2 FQNEAQ (reference sequence). The CDR3 is 12 residues long. Between the trimmed V and J ends, which lost 1 base and 5 bases, there was a span of 6 bases. CDR3 in amino acids: CASSLEPHEQYF. For the CDR3, the DNA is TGTGCCAGCAGCTTAGAGCCCCACGAGCAGTACTTC.

The CDR3 region is CASSQALLDYEQFF. Here the CDR3 DNA reads TGTGCCAGCAGCCAAGCACTGCTGGACTACGAGCAGTTCTTC. The V gene is TRBV4-2, the J gene TRBJ2-1, with D perhaps TRBD2 (6 bases). CDR3 length: 14 residues. The V gene lost 1 base and the J gene lost 10 bases, with 14 bases spanning the gap. Germline V CDR1 and CDR2: LGHNA, YNFKEQ.

V usage is TRBV30 and J usage is TRBJ2-1; perhaps TRBD2 as D (6 bases). The V and J ends lost 0 bases and 5 bases respectively, with 14 bases between them. Germline assignment: CDR1 GTSNPN and CDR2 SVGIG (reference sequence). The CDR3 has 15 residues. Written as DNA, the CDR3 is TGTGCCTGGAGTGTAGGCGGGATTAGACACAATGAGCAGTTCTTC. This gives the protein CAWSVGGIRHNEQFF.

The V gene is TRBV25-1, the J gene TRBJ2-7; 7 bases are shared with TRBD2. V shed 1 base, J shed 4 bases, and the junction held 7 bases outside the gene matches. CDR1 MGHDK and CDR2 SYGVNS come from the germline V gene. CDR3 length: 15 residues. The CDR3 DNA reads as TGTGCCAGCAGTGAATCGGCTAGCGGAAGGTACGAGCAGTACTTC. Its translation is CASSESASGRYEQYF.

This sequence joins TRBV11-2 and TRBJ2-3; 10 bases are shared with TRBD1. This CDR3 is 16 amino acids long. V shed 4 bases and J 3 bases; nucleotides not matched to a gene: 7. Germline CDR1 SGHAT, CDR2 FQNNGV. CDR3 residues: CASSSREGQGTDTQYF. In DNA form, the CDR3 reads TGTGCCAGCAGCTCCCGTGAGGGACAGGGGACAGATACGCAGTATTTT.

This clone was found once. The rearrangement joins TRBV28 to TRBJ2-1; no reliable D call. Germline CDR1 is MDHEN and CDR2 is SYDVKM. V gave up 1 base and J gave up 3 bases, with 10 bases separating them. The CDR3 spans 15 residues. The CDR3 bases are TGTGCCAGCAGTTTATTAACAGAGATCTACAATGAGCAGTTCTTC. It specifies CASSLLTEIYNEQFF.

V and J are TRBV21-1 and TRBJ1-2; the DNA was not compared with TRBD1, the D call given in the table. TRBV21-1 is marked as a pseudogene. The CDR3 has 15 amino acids. CDR3 coding DNA: TGTGCCAGCACCCCCCGACAGGCTGCTAACTATGGCTACACCTTC. Amino acid sequence: CASTPRQAANYGYTF.

The chain couples TRBV5-6 to TRBJ1-5, with D possibly TRBD1 on 5 matching bases. Per the germline V gene, CDR1 is SGHDT and CDR2 is YYEEEE. This CDR3 region has 13 residues. V was shortened by 0 bases and J by 8 bases, with 9 bases between the two germline ends. This chain's CDR3 is CASSLGRGEPQHF. The CDR3 DNA reads TGTGCCAGCAGCTTGGGGCGGGGGGAGCCCCAGCATTTT.

V usage is TRBV9 and J usage is TRBJ2-2; possibly TRBD1 or TRBD2 for D (6 bases each). Germline V gives CDR1 SGDLS, CDR2 YYNGEE. Trimming removed 3 bases from V and 5 bases from J, with 11 bases in between. This CDR3 spans 14 amino acids. DNA for the CDR3: TGTGCCAGCAGCGGAAAGGGGGGAACCGGGGAGCTGTTTTTT. It codes for CASSGKGGTGELFF.

This clone was seen once. The CDR3 DNA follows: TGTGCCAGCAGTAATAGTCCTAGCGGGAGCAATGAGCAGTTCTTC. Its protein is CASSNSPSGSNEQFF. J is TRBJ2-1 and V is TRBV28; TRBD2 aligns across 10 bases. The CDR3 extends over 15 amino acids. Unmatched junction bases numbered 7, after V lost 5 bases and J lost 6 bases. Germline V CDR1 and CDR2: MDHEN, SYDVKM. Together with reference TRBV28 and TRBJ2-1, the CDR3 gives the full variable domain: DVKVTQSSRYLVKRTGEKVFLECVQDMDHENMFWYRQDPGLGLRLIYFSYDVKMKEKGDIPEGYSVSREKKERFSLILESASTNQTSMYLCASSNSPSGSNEQFFGPGTRLTVL.

In DNA, the CDR3 is TGCAGCGTTGAAGGGGGGAGGTTACCTGCCGGGGAGCTGTTTTTT. Translating it yields CSVEGGRLPAGELFF. The V gene is TRBV29-1, the J gene TRBJ2-2, with a tentative D call TRBD2 (6 bases). The CDR3 runs 15 residues. The V end lost 1 base, the J end lost 6 bases, and 15 bases lay between the germline ends. CDR1 and CDR2 from the germline V gene are SQVTM and ANQGSEA.

The chain recombines TRBV11-3 with TRBJ2-5; tentative D call: TRBD1 (5 bases). CDR1 SGHNT and CDR2 YENEEA come from the germline V gene. V was clipped by 1 base and J by 1 base, with 13 bases between them. CDR3 length: 16 residues. This chain's CDR3 is CASSLGPHRIQETQYF. In nucleotides, the CDR3 is TGTGCCAGCAGCTTAGGTCCACACAGGATCCAAGAGACCCAGTACTTC.